This TCR beta chain was sequenced for a study of CD8+ T cells in alopecia areata. Study observations and caveats: Normal scalp had lower clonality than lesional scalp, with alopecia totalis/universalis lesions showing this most strongly. Among patients, TCR sharing was less clear than in mice, a difference possibly due in part to HLA diversity in the patient population.

As the sequencing template, cDNA was produced by extracting RNA and reverse transcribing it. Repertoires were generated with immunoSEQ multiplex PCR, while TCRdb's copy carries only in-frame clones and drops some. Here the sample spans some 150,000 clones, roughly 53% being singletons. A note on this clone: Its antigen remains unidentified.

Germline values: CDR1 SQVTM, CDR2 ANQGSEA. The CDR3 is 12 amino acids. Trimming stripped 8 bases from V and 5 bases from J, with 15 bases between. The source is a human donor with alopecia areata. J is TRBJ2-5 and V is TRBV29-1, with D possibly TRBD2 on 6 matching bases. The material was CD4+ T cells sorted from blood, obtained at week 0. This chain's CDR3 is CSLSRDSETQYF. The CDR3 DNA reads TGCAGCTTATCCAGGGACTCGGAGACCCAGTACTTC.